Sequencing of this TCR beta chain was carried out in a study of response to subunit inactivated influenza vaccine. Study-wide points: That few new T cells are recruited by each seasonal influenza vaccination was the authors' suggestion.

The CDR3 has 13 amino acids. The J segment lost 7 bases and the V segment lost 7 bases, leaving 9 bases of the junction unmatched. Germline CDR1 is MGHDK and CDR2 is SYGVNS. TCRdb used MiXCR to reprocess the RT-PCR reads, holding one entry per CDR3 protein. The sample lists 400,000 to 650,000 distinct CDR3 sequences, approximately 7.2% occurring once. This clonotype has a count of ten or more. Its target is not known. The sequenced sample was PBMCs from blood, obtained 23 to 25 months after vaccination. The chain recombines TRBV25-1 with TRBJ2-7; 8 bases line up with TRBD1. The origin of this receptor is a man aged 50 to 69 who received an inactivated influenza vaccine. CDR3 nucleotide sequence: TGTGCCAGCAACCTCGGACAGGGTGCAGAGCAGTACTTC. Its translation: CASNLGQGAEQYF.